Presented here are 12 T cell receptor beta chains from one specimen sequenced in a study of cytomegalovirus exposure and HLA in healthy donors. Use of 60 Vbeta and 13 Jbeta primers characterized the PCR. TCRdb's copy holds only in-frame clones and misses some; the assay was immunoSEQ multiplex PCR. The sample has roughly 97,000 clones; roughly four fifths are singletons. The sequenced sample consisted of PBMCs. These receptors came from a man aged 35 to 55 in good health and CMV-seropositive.

The V gene is TRBV7-9, the J gene TRBJ1-1, with TRBD1 matching over 9 bases. The CDR3 loop spans 16 amino acids. Germline loops: CDR1 SEHNR, CDR2 FQNEAQ (reference sequence). Trimming removed 4 bases from V and 0 bases from J; junction bases left unmatched: 6. The DNA for the CDR3 is TGTGCCAGCAGCTCAACCGGGACAGGGTTGAACACTGAAGCTTTCTTT. This codes for CASSSTGTGLNTEAFF.

This clone is a singleton in its sample. V and J are TRBV6-1 and TRBJ2-5; D possibly corresponds to TRBD2 (5 bases). The CDR3 contains 16 residues. CDR1 and CDR2 from the germline V gene are MNHNS and SASEGT. Trimming stripped 1 base from V and 7 bases from J, with 19 bases between. CDR3 sequence reads: CASSEGAAIYIGTQYF. In DNA form, the CDR3 reads TGTGCCAGCAGTGAAGGAGCGGCAATCTATATCGGGACCCAGTACTTC.

In DNA, the CDR3 is TGCGCCAGCAGCTGGGGGCTCCCATCGGCCGGGGAGCTGTTTTTT. It yields the protein CASSWGLPSAGELFF. The chain carries TRBV5-1 and TRBJ2-2, with D maybe TRBD1 (6 bases). In germline, CDR1 is SGHRS, CDR2 YFSETQ. V lost 3 bases and J 6 bases, leaving 15 bases between the germline ends. This CDR3 is built from 15 residues.

This clone has a handful of counts. V usage is TRBV27 and J usage is TRBJ1-6, with D possibly TRBD1 on 6 matching bases. Trimming pared 6 bases from V and 10 bases from J, leaving 10 bases between. The CDR3 loop spans 12 amino acids. Germline-derived CDR1 and CDR2 are MNHEY and SMNVEV (reference sequence). This CDR3 reads CASRQGLSPLHF. For the CDR3, the DNA is TGTGCCAGCAGACAGGGTTTGTCACCCCTCCACTTT.

The table lists this clone with a count of one. The J gene is TRBJ2-1, the V gene TRBV6-1, with 7 positions matching TRBD1. CDR3 length: 15 amino acids. Germline V gene lookup returns CDR1 MNHNS and CDR2 SASEGT. The V and J ends lost 6 bases and 0 bases, in that order; junction bases with no gene match: 5. The DNA of the CDR3 is TGTGCCAGCAGGATGACAGGGAGCTCCTACAATGAGCAGTTCTTC. Residues: CASRMTGSSYNEQFF.

V and J are TRBV7-3 and TRBJ2-1; 14 nucleotides agree with TRBD2. Germline V gives CDR1 SGHTA, CDR2 FQGTGA. The CDR3 covers 17 residues. V lost 5 bases to trimming and J lost 6 bases; unmatched junction nucleotides: 9. CDR3 DNA: TGTGCCAGCAGCCTCGGGACTAGCGGGGGCTGGCTCAATGAGCAGTTCTTC. Protein sequence: CASSLGTSGGWLNEQFF.

The chain has TRBV6-1 and TRBJ1-2; D may be TRBD1 (6 bases). Between the trimmed V and J ends, which lost 4 bases and 8 bases, there was a span of 11 bases. The CDR3 spans 12 residues. Germline CDR1 MNHNS, CDR2 SASEGT. This chain's CDR3 is CASSAGGGGYTF. The CDR3, as DNA: TGTGCCAGCAGTGCGGGGGGGGGCGGCTACACCTTC.

The rearrangement links TRBV5-1 to TRBJ1-1; D unclear. Trimming took off 6 bases at V and 2 bases at J, with 8 bases between the two ends. The CDR3 is 12 amino acids. Germline values: CDR1 SGHRS, CDR2 YFSETQ. Here the CDR3 DNA reads TGCGCCAGCATGAGGGATAACACTGAAGCTTTCTTT. It translates to CASMRDNTEAFF.

This clone came up once. The chain recombines TRBV2 with TRBJ2-2; maybe TRBD1 (5 bases). The V end lost 7 bases, the J end lost 2 bases, and 17 bases lay between the germline ends. The CDR3 consists of 16 residues. Germline lookup yields CDR1 SNHLY and CDR2 FYNNEI. CDR3 in DNA: TGTGCCAGCATTAGACAGATGACGATCAACACCGGGGAGCTGTTTTTT. The encoded protein is CASIRQMTINTGELFF.

The rearrangement joins TRBV14 to TRBJ2-5, with a tentative D call TRBD2 (5 bases). TRBJ2-7 matches the DNA end more closely, so the J call is doubtful. CDR1 and CDR2 (germline): SGHDN, FVKESK. This CDR3 has 15 residues. CDR3 residues: CASSQGWTVRLEQYF. The CDR3 nucleotides read TGTGCCAGCAGCCAAGGATGGACTGTACGCCTCGAGCAGTACTTC.

V is TRBV27 and J is TRBJ1-5, with D unresolved. The CDR3 totals 14 residues. Trimming took 0 bases from V and 7 from J, leaving 10 bases between them. Germline loops: CDR1 MNHEY, CDR2 SMNVEV (reference sequence). The CDR3 bases are TGTGCCAGCAGTTTATCCACGCCGGGACAGCCCCAGCATTTT. This gives the protein CASSLSTPGQPQHF.

This clone came up a few times. The gene calls are TRBV7-9 and TRBJ1-3; D is perhaps TRBD1 (6 bases). In germline, CDR1 is SEHNR, CDR2 FQNEAQ (reference sequence). Trimming left V 2 bases short and J 2 bases short, with 7 bases between. The CDR3 covers 14 residues. DNA for the CDR3: TGTGCCAGCAGCTTAAGACAGGCTGGAAACACCATATATTTT. Protein product: CASSLRQAGNTIYF.